This TCR beta chain was sequenced in a study of T cells expressing NK-cell markers. Reprocessing the 5' RACE reads, TCRdb reports a single entry for every CDR3 protein and omits DNA. The data show about 170,000 distinct CDR3 sequences, and the top ten clones hold 20%. The clonotype was recovered from a man aged 18 to 69 in good health. Sequenced: blood T cells: a sorted CD56 or NKG2C T cell subset, CD4+ or CD8+ T cells, or bulk PBMC T cells (not recorded which).

CDR3 protein: CASSQASGGEPYNEQFF. The chain employs TRBV3-1 and TRBJ2-1; absent DNA, TCRdb's TRBD2 call cannot be checked. The germline gives CDR1 LGHDT, CDR2 YNNKEL (reference sequence). The CDR3 length is 17 residues.